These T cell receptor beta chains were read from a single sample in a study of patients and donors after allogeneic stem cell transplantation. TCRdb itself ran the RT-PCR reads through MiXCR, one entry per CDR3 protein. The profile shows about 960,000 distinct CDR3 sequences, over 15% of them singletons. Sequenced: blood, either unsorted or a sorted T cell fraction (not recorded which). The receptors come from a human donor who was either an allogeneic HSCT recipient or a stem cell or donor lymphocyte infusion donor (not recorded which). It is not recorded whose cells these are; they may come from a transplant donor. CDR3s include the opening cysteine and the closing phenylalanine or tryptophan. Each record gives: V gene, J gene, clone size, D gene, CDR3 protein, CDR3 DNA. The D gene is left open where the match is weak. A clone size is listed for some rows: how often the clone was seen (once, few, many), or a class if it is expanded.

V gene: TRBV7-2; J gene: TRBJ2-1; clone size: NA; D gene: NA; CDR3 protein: CASSWAGTHYNEQFF; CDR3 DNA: TGTGCCAGCAGCTGGGCCGGGACTCACTACAATGAGCAGTTCTTC
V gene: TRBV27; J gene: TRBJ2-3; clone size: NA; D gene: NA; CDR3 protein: CASSLLAVSYTDTQYF; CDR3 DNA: TGTGCCAGCAGTTTACTAGCAGTCAGTTACACAGATACGCAGTATTTT
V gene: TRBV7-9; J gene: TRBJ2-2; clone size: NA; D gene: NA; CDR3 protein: CASSWDFTGELFF; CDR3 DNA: TGTGCCAGCAGCTGGGACTTCACCGGGGAGCTGTTTTTT
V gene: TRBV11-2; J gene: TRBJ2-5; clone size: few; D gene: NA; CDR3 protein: CASSLVTASGSQETQYF; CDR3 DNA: TGTGCCAGCAGCTTAGTAACGGCGAGCGGAAGCCAAGAGACCCAGTACTTC
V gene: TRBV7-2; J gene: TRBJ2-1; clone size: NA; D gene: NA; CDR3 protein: CASSLFVRTSSYNEQFF; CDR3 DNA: TGTGCCAGCAGCTTATTTGTCAGGACCTCGTCCTACAATGAGCAGTTCTTC
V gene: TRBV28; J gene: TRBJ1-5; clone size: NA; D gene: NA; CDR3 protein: CASSLMIAKGENQPQHF; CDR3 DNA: TGTGCCAGCAGTTTAATGATAGCGAAAGGGGAAAATCAGCCCCAGCATTTT
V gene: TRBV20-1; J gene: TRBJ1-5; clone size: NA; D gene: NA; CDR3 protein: CSARGEPNQPQHF; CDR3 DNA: TGCAGTGCTAGAGGGGAACCGAATCAGCCCCAGCATTTT
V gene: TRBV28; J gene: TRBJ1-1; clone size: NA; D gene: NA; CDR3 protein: CASTPWEGENTEAFF; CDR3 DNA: TGTGCCAGCACCCCGTGGGAGGGGGAAAACACTGAAGCTTTCTTT
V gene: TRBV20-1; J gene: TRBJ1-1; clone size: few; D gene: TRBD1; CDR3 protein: CSATHTGDEHEAFF; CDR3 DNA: TGCAGTGCTACACATACAGGGGACGAACATGAAGCTTTCTTT
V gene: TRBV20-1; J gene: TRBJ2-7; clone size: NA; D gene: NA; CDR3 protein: CSARDIPYEQYF; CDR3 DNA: TGCAGTGCTAGAGACATCCCCTACGAGCAGTACTTC
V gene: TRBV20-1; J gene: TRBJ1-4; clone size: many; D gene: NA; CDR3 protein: CSARENEKLFF; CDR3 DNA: TGCAGTGCTAGGGAGAATGAAAAACTGTTTTTT
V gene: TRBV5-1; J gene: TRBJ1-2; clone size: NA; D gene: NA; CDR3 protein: CASSPTGSSNYGYTF; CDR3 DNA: TGCGCCAGCAGCCCCACAGGGAGTTCTAACTATGGCTACACCTTC
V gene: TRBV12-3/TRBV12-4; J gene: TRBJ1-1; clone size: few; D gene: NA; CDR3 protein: CASTNSLGGLAFF; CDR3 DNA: TGTGCCAGCACCAACAGCCTTGGCGGTTTGGCTTTCTTT
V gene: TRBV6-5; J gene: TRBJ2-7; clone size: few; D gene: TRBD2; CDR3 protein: CASSYGRRGIKSYEQYF; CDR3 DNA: TGTGCCAGCAGTTACGGTAGGCGGGGGATAAAGTCCTACGAGCAGTACTTC
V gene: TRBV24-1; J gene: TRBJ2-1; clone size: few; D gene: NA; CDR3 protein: CATSVSGLVSYNEQFF; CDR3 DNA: TGTGCCACCAGTGTCTCAGGGCTGGTTTCCTACAATGAGCAGTTCTTC
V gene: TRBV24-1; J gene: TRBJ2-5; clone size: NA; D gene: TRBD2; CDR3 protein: CATSNPGAGGQETQYF; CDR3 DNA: TGTGCCACCAGTAACCCTGGGGCGGGAGGGCAGGAGACCCAGTACTTC
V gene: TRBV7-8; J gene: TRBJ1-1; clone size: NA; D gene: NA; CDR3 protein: CASSAVGGWAFF; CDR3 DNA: TGTGCCAGCAGCGCAGTCGGAGGTTGGGCTTTCTTT
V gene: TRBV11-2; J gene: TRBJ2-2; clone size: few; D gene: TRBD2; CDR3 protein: CASSSWEGGLFF; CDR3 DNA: TGTGCCAGCAGCTCCTGGGAGGGCGGTCTGTTTTTT
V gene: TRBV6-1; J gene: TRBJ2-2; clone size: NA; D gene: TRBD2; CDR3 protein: CASTWTSGVHTGELFF; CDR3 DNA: TGTGCCAGCACCTGGACTAGCGGGGTCCACACCGGGGAGCTGTTTTTT
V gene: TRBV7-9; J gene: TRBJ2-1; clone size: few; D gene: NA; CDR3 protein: CASSLVGSTLQFF; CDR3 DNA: TGTGCCAGCAGCTTAGTCGGGTCGACACTGCAGTTCTTC
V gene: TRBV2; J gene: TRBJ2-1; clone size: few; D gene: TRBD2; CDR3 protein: CASRELAGSYNEQFF; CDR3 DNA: TGTGCCAGCAGAGAGCTAGCGGGGTCCTACAATGAGCAGTTCTTC
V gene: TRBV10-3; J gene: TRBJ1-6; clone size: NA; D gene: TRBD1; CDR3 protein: CAISQGAGANSPLHF; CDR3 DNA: TGTGCCATCAGCCAGGGGGCAGGGGCTAATTCACCCCTCCACTTT
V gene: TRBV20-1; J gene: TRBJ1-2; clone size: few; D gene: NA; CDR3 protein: CSARVDGNYGYTF; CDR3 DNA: TGCAGTGCTAGAGTAGACGGAAACTATGGCTACACCTTC
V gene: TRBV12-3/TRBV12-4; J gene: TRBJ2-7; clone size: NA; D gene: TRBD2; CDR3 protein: CASSLAGGLNEQYF; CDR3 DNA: TGTGCCAGCAGTCTAGCGGGGGGGCTTAACGAGCAGTACTTC
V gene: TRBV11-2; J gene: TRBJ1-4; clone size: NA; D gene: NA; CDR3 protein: CASSLGKGKNEKLFF; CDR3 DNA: TGTGCCAGCAGCTTAGGAAAGGGGAAGAATGAAAAACTGTTTTTT
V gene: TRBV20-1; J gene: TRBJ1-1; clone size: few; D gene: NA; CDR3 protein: CSARGEEWRENTEAFF; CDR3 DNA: TGCAGTGCTAGGGGCGAGGAGTGGAGGGAGAACACTGAAGCTTTCTTT
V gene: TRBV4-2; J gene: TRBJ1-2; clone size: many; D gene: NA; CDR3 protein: CASSHASGSGRLNYGYTF; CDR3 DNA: TGTGCCAGCAGCCACGCATCAGGCTCGGGGCGACTTAACTATGGCTACACCTTC
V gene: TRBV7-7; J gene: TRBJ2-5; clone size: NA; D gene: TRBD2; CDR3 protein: CASSSTSGMETQYF; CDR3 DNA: TGTGCCAGCAGCTCCACTAGCGGGATGGAGACCCAGTACTTC
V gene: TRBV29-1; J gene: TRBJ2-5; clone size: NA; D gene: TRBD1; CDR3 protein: CSVHRDRGNQETQYF; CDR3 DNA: TGCAGCGTACACCGGGACAGGGGTAACCAAGAGACCCAGTACTTC
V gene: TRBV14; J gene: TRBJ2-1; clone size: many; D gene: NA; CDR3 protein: CASSHTIRSNEQFF; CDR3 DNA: TGTGCCAGCAGCCATACCATAAGAAGCAATGAGCAGTTCTTC
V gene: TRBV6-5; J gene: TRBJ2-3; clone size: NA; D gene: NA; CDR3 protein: CASIGARTQYF; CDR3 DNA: TGTGCCAGCATTGGAGCACGTACGCAGTATTTT
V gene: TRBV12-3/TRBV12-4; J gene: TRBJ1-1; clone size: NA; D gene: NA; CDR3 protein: CASSLGRWVMNTEAFF; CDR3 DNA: TGTGCCAGCAGTCTCGGACGGTGGGTGATGAACACTGAAGCTTTCTTT
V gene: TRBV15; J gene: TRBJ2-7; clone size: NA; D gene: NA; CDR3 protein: CATSRDRLDEQYF; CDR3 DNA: TGTGCCACCAGCAGAGATCGCCTTGACGAGCAGTACTTC
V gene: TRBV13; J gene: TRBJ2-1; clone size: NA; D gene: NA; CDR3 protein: CASSFSVGLSSYNEQFF; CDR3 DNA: TGTGCCAGCAGCTTTAGTGTAGGGCTGAGCTCCTACAATGAGCAGTTCTTC
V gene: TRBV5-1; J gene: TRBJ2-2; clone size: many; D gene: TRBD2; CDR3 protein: CASSSGLASNTGELFF; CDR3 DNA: TGCGCCAGCAGCTCCGGACTAGCCTCGAACACCGGGGAGCTGTTTTTT
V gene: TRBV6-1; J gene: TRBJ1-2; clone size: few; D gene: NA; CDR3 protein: CASRLRGSWHGYTF; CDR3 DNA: TGTGCCAGCAGACTGAGGGGGTCGTGGCATGGCTACACCTTC
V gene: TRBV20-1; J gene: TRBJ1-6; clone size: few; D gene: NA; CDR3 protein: CSAKTQGKGDSPLHF; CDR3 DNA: TGCAGTGCTAAGACACAGGGAAAGGGGGATTCACCCCTCCACTTT
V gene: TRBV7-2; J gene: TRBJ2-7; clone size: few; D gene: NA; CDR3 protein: CASSRSPGEGTYEQYF; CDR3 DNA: TGTGCCAGCAGCCGCTCCCCGGGAGAGGGGACATACGAGCAGTACTTC
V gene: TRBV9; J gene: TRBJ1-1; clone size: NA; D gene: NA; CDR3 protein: CASSAGQAHTEAFF; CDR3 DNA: TGTGCCAGCAGTGCTGGCCAGGCCCACACTGAAGCTTTCTTT
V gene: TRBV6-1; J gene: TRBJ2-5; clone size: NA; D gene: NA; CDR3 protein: CASSAQGETQYF; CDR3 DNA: TGTGCCAGCAGTGCACAAGGAGAGACCCAGTACTTC
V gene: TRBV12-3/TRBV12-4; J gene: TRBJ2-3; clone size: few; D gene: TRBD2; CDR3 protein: CASSSGTRPTSTDTQYF; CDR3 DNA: TGTGCCAGCAGTTCGGGGACTAGACCGACTAGCACAGATACGCAGTATTTT
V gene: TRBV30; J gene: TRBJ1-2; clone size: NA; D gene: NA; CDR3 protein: CASPRSEPGYTF; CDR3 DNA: TGTGCCTCACCTCGGTCGGAGCCGGGCTACACCTTC
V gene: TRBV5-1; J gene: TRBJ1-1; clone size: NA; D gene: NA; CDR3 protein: CASSLAGKREAFF; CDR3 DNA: TGCGCCAGCAGCTTGGCAGGGAAGCGTGAAGCTTTCTTT
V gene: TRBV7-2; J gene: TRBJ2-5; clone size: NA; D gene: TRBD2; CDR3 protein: CASSSASGTGGLETQYF; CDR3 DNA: TGTGCCAGCAGCTCGGCATCCGGGACGGGGGGATTGGAGACCCAGTACTTC